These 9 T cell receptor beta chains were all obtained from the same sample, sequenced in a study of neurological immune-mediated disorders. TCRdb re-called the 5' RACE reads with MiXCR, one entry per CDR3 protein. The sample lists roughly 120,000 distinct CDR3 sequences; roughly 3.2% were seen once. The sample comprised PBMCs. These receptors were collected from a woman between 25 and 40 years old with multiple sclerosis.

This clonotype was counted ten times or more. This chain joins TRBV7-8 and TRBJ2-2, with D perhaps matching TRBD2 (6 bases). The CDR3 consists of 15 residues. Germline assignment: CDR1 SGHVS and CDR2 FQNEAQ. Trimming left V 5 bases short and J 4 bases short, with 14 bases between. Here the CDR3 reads CASSPGTSRTGELFF. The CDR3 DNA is TGTGCCAGCAGCCCGGGGACTTCACGCACCGGGGAGCTGTTTTTT.

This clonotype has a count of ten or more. The CDR3 here is CASFNTEAFF. The CDR3 nucleotides read TGTGCCAGCTTTAACACTGAAGCTTTCTTT. This chain joins TRBV25-1 and TRBJ1-1; no firm D call. Germline-derived CDR1 and CDR2 are MGHDK and SYGVNS. Trimming pared 8 bases from V and 2 bases from J, leaving 3 bases between. The CDR3 sequence is 10 residues long.

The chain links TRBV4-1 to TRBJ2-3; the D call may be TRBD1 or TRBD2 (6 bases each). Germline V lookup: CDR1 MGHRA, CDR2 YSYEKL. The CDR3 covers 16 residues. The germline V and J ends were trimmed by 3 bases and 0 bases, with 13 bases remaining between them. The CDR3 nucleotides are TGCGCCAGCAGCCAGTGGGGGGCACCAAGCACAGATACGCAGTATTTT. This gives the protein CASSQWGAPSTDTQYF.

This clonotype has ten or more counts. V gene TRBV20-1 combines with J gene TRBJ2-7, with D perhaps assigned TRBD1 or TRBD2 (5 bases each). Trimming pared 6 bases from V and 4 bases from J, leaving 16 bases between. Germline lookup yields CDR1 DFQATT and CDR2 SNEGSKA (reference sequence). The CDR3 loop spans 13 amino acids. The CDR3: CSAREWGEYEQYF. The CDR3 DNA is TGCAGTGCCAGGGAGTGGGGAGAGTACGAGCAGTACTTC.

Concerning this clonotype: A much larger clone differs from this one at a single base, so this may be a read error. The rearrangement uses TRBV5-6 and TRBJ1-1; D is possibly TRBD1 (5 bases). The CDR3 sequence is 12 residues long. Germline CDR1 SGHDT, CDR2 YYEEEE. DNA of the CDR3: TGTGACAGCAGCCCCACCGAAGGGGCGGCTTTCTTT. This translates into CDSSPTEGAAFF.

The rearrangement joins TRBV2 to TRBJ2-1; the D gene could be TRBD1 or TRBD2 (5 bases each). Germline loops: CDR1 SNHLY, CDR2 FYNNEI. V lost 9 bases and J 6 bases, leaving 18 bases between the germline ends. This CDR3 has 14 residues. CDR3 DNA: TGTGCCAGTATTCCGGGACCCAGAATCAATGAGCAGTTCTTC. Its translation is CASIPGPRINEQFF.

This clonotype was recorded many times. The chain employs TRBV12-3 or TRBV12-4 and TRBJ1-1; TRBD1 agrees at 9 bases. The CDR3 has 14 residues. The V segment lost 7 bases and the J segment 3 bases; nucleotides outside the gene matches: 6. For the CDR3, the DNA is TGTGCCAGCACTCGGACAGGGGTCTACACTGAAGCTTTCTTT. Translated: CASTRTGVYTEAFF.

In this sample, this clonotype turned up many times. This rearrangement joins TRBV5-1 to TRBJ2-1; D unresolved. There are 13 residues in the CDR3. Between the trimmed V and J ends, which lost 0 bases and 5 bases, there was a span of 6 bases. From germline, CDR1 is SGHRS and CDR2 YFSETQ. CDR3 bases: TGCGCCAGCAGCTTGGGGAGTGACAATGAGCAGTTCTTC. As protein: CASSLGSDNEQFF.

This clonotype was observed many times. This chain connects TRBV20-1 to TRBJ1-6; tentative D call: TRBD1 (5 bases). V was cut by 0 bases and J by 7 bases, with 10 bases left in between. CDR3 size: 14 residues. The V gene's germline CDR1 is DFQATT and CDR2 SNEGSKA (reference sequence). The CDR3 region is CSARDYRTNSPLHF. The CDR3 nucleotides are TGCAGTGCTAGAGATTACAGGACAAATTCACCCCTCCACTTT.